These T cell receptor beta chains were read from a single sample in a study of identical twins. TCRdb re-called the 5' RACE reads through MiXCR, storing one row per CDR3 protein. The sample holds approximately 670,000 distinct CDR3 sequences, 6.1% seen once. The sequenced sample consisted of naive T cells sorted from blood. The receptor set was obtained from a man aged 18 to 30 in good health. Each CDR3 is given with its conserved first and last residue. Fields, in order: clone size, V gene, J gene, D gene, CDR3 DNA, CDR3 protein. The D gene is left open where the match is weak. Clone size appears in some rows only: once, few, many, or a class for an expanded clone.

>many|TRBV29-1|TRBJ2-3|-
TGCAGCGTTGAAGGCGGAACCGTTAGCACAGATACGCAGTATTTT
CSVEGGTVSTDTQYF
>many|TRBV6-5|TRBJ2-1|TRBD1
TGTGCCAGCAGTCACCCAGGGGGCACCCACAATGAGCAGTTCTTC
CASSHPGGTHNEQFF
>few|TRBV12-5|TRBJ2-1|-
TGTGCTAGTTGCCAGGGGTCCCTCTACAATGAGCAGTTCTTC
CASCQGSLYNEQFF
>many|TRBV6-5|TRBJ2-2|-
TGTGCCAGCAGTTCCGAGGGACCTCCGAACACCGGGGAGCTGTTTTTT
CASSSEGPPNTGELFF
>many|TRBV12-3/TRBV12-4|TRBJ2-1|-
TGTGCCAGCAGTTTTATCCGAGGTGAGCAGTTCTTC
CASSFIRGEQFF
>many|TRBV18|TRBJ2-1|-
TGTGCCAGCTCAGGGCTGGATGAGCAGTTCTTC
CASSGLDEQFF
>few|TRBV27|TRBJ2-1|-
TGTGCCAGCAGTTTATTCCAGGGCACCTACAATGAGCAGTTCTTC
CASSLFQGTYNEQFF
>few|TRBV15|TRBJ2-2|TRBD2
TGTGCCACCAGCAGAAAGGGGTCGGGAGGCGGGGAGCTGTTTTTT
CATSRKGSGGGELFF
>few|TRBV5-1|TRBJ2-3|TRBD1
TGCGCCAGCAGCCGCGAGACAGGGGGCAGGACAGATACGCAGTATTTT
CASSRETGGRTDTQYF
>-|TRBV7-2|TRBJ1-6|-
TGTGCCAGCAGCCCCAGCTCCCGGGGGACCTATAATTCACCCCTCCACTTT
CASSPSSRGTYNSPLHF
>few|TRBV28|TRBJ2-4|TRBD1
TGTGCCAGCAGTTTCCCGGGACAGGCCGCCCCCCAAGCCAAAAACATTCAGTACTTC
CASSFPGQAAPQAKNIQYF
>-|TRBV11-2|TRBJ2-1|TRBD2
TGTGCCAGCAGCTCCTGGGGAGGGCCTTCCTACAATGAGCAGTTCTTC
CASSSWGGPSYNEQFF
>-|TRBV7-3|TRBJ2-6|-
TGTGCCAGCAGCCCAGGATCCAGGTCCGGGGCCAACGTCCTGACTTTC
CASSPGSRSGANVLTF
>many|TRBV5-1|TRBJ2-5|TRBD1
TGCGCCAGCAGCTTGGAGGGGACAGGGTCCGAGACCCAGTACTTC
CASSLEGTGSETQYF
>many|TRBV12-3/TRBV12-4|TRBJ2-3|TRBD2
TGTGCCAGCAGTGCTCCGGCGGGAGGGCCGGATACGCAGTATTTT
CASSAPAGGPDTQYF
>many|TRBV20-1|TRBJ2-1|-
TGCAGTGCTAGTGGGGACTGGTACAATGAGCAGTTCTTC
CSASGDWYNEQFF
>-|TRBV7-2|TRBJ1-5|TRBD1
TGTGCCAGCAGGGACACAGGGGGCGCGGGTCAGCCCCAGCATTTT
CASRDTGGAGQPQHF
>many|TRBV24-1|TRBJ1-6|TRBD1
TGTGCCGTCAGCCGGGACAGTAATTCACCCCTCCACTTT
CAVSRDSNSPLHF
>few|TRBV9|TRBJ2-1|TRBD2
TGTGCCAGCAGCGTAGGCCTAGCGGGCCTGAATGAGCAGTTCTTC
CASSVGLAGLNEQFF
>few|TRBV5-1|TRBJ2-5|TRBD1
TGCGCCAGCAGCAAGGGACAGGAGACCCAGTACTTC
CASSKGQETQYF
>-|TRBV5-1|TRBJ2-5|TRBD1
TGCGCCAGCAGCCCGACAGGGGTTCAAGAGACCCAGTACTTC
CASSPTGVQETQYF
>many|TRBV29-1|TRBJ2-7|TRBD1
TGCAGCGTCACAGGACAGGGGGCTTTCGACTACGAGCAGTACTTC
CSVTGQGAFDYEQYF
>-|TRBV7-9|TRBJ2-1|TRBD2
TGTGCCAGCAGCACGAGGATAGGACTAGCACACAATGAGCAGTTCTTC
CASSTRIGLAHNEQFF
>few|TRBV5-1|TRBJ2-1|TRBD1
TGCGCCAGCAGCTTGGACCCGGGACAGGGTCTCTCATTC
CASSLDPGQGLSF
>few|TRBV12-3/TRBV12-4|TRBJ1-6|-
TGTGCCAGCAGTAACAGGGATTTTAGTAATTCACCCCTCCACTTT
CASSNRDFSNSPLHF
>-|TRBV29-1|TRBJ1-1|-
TGCAGCGTTGAAGGAGGTCCGGCGCGGGTGAACACTGAAGCTTTCTTT
CSVEGGPARVNTEAFF
>-|TRBV7-9|TRBJ2-7|-
TGTGCCAGCAGCTTAGCGGAGTACTCCTACGAGCAGTACTTC
CASSLAEYSYEQYF
>-|TRBV24-1|TRBJ2-3|-
TGTGCCACCAGTGACTTCCGGGGCACAGATACGCAGTATTTT
CATSDFRGTDTQYF
>-|TRBV18|TRBJ1-1|TRBD1
TGTGCCAGCTCACCAGAGGGGGCGAGTACTGAAGCTTTCTTT
CASSPEGASTEAFF
>-|TRBV28|TRBJ2-7|TRBD2
TGTGCCAGCAGTCCTATTAGCGGGAGTAAATTTGACGAGCAGTACTTC
CASSPISGSKFDEQYF
>-|TRBV2|TRBJ2-7|-
TGTGCCACGACGGATATCTACGAGCAGTACTTC
CATTDIYEQYF
>many|TRBV5-1|TRBJ2-1|TRBD2
TGCGCCAGCAGCCCACTGACTAGCGGGACCCACAATGAGCAGTTCTTC
CASSPLTSGTHNEQFF
>-|TRBV20-1|TRBJ2-3|TRBD2
TGCAGTGCTCGGCCGACTCTAGCGGGCCTTGTGGATACGCAGTATTTT
CSARPTLAGLVDTQYF
>-|TRBV15|TRBJ2-1|-
TGTGCCACCAGCGGGGGCAGGGGGGATGAGCAGTTCTTC
CATSGGRGDEQFF
>-|TRBV3-1|TRBJ2-7|TRBD2
TGTGCCAGCAGACAAACCGGGACTAGCGGGAGCCACGAGCAGTACTTC
CASRQTGTSGSHEQYF
>many|TRBV18|TRBJ2-5|-
TGTGCCAGCTCACCAATCCAAGAGACCCAGTACTTC
CASSPIQETQYF
>few|TRBV14|TRBJ2-1|-
TGTGCCAGCAGCCAAGCTGGGGCCCGTCGGTTCTTC
CASSQAGARRFF
>few|TRBV5-1|TRBJ2-2|TRBD1
TGCGCCAGCGGACTCGGGACAGGGAGTGCCGGGGAGCTGTTTTTT
CASGLGTGSAGELFF
>few|TRBV4-3|TRBJ1-2|TRBD1
TGCGCCAGCAGCCAGGGGACAGGGTCCGCTTCAGGGTATGGCTACACCTTC
CASSQGTGSASGYGYTF
>few|TRBV30|TRBJ2-1|-
TGTGCCTCCCAAGGTACTCGCGACAATGAGCAGTTCTTC
CASQGTRDNEQFF
>-|TRBV11-2|TRBJ2-2|-
TGTGCCAGCAGCTCCCCCCCCGGGGGCGCGATTGGGACCGGGGAGCTGTTTTTT
CASSSPPGGAIGTGELFF
>many|TRBV6-1|TRBJ1-1|TRBD1
TGTGCCAGCAGTACCATCTACAGGGGGCTCGTGAACACTGAAGCTTTCTTT
CASSTIYRGLVNTEAFF
>-|TRBV6-5|TRBJ2-7|-
TGTGCCACCGTGACAGGTACTTACGAGCAGTACTTC
CATVTGTYEQYF
>-|TRBV30|TRBJ2-7|-
TGTGCCTGGAGTGTACTCGGTAGGGGCGAGCAGTACTTC
CAWSVLGRGEQYF
>-|TRBV7-9|TRBJ2-2|-
TGTGCCAGCAGCTTCGTAGCGGTGGTAGGCGGGGAGCTGTTTTTT
CASSFVAVVGGELFF